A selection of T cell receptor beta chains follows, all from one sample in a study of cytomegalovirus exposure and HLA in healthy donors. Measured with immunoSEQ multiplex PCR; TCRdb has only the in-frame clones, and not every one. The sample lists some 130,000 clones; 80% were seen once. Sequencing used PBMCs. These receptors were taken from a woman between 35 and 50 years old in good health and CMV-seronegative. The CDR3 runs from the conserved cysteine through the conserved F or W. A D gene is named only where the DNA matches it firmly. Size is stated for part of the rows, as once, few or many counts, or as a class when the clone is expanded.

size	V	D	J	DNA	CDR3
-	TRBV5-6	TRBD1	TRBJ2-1	TGTGCCAGCAGCTTCCGGGACAGACGGATTGGGCAGTTCTTC	CASSFRDRRIGQFF
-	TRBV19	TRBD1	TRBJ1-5	TGTGCCAGTAGAATCGGGGGGACAGGGACCATAAGCAATCAGCCCCAGCATTTT	CASRIGGTGTISNQPQHF
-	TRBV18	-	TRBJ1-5	TGTGCCAGCTCACCACTCCGGGACACCGTCCCTCAGCATTTT	CASSPLRDTVPQHF
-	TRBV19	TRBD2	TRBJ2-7	TGTGCCAGTAGTATAGCCGTATCGACTAGCGGCTACGAGCAGTACTTC	CASSIAVSTSGYEQYF
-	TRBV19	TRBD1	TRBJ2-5	TGTGCCAGTAGTACCCGGGACAGGTCTCTTCCAGAGACCCAGTACTTC	CASSTRDRSLPETQYF
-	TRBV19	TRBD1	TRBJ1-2	TGTGCCAGTAGTAACCGACAGGGGGCCAACTATGGCTACACCTTC	CASSNRQGANYGYTF
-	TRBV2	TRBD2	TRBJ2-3	TGTGCCAGCAGTTGGGGCTTTGCGGGAGGGATGACAGATACGCAGTATTTT	CASSWGFAGGMTDTQYF
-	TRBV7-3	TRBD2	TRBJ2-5	TGTGCCAGCAGCTCAGCGGGGGAGGAGACCCAGTACTTC	CASSSAGEETQYF
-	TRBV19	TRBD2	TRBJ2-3	TGTGCCAGTAGTATCGCTAGCGGGAACACAGATACGCAGTATTTT	CASSIASGNTDTQYF
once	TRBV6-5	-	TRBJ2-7	TGTGCCAGCACAGCGGGCAGGAACTACGGTGAGCAGTACTTC	CASTAGRNYGEQYF
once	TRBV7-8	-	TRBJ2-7	TGTGCCAGCAGCTTAGCGGTCCTAGCTTCTTCCTACGAGCAGTACTTC	CASSLAVLASSYEQYF
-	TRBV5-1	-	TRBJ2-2	TGCGCCAGCAGCTGGGGAAAGGGGTCGAGCACCGGGGAGCTGTTTTTT	CASSWGKGSSTGELFF
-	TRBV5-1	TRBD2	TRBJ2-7	TGCGCCAGCAGCTGGAACTCCGGGGGGGAGCAGTACTTC	CASSWNSGGEQYF
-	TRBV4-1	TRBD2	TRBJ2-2	TGCGCCAGCAGCCATCGGGGGGGCGACGGTCCCGGGGAGCTGTTTTTT	CASSHRGGDGPGELFF
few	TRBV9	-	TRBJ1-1	TGTGCCAGCAGCGTAGACACGAACACTGAAGCTTTCTTT	CASSVDTNTEAFF
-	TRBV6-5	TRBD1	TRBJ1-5	TGTGCCAGCACCCCGTCCAGAGGGGGCGGTCAGCCCCAGCATTTT	CASTPSRGGGQPQHF
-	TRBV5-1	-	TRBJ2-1	TGCGCCAGCAGCGGGGGGACTGCTGGATCCAATGAGCAGTTCTTC	CASSGGTAGSNEQFF
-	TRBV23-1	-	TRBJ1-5	TGCGCCAGCAGTCAACCCGGACATAATAGCAATCAGCCCCAGCATTTT	CASSQPGHNSNQPQHF
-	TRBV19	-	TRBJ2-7	TGTGCCAGTAGTATGGGGTCAGGGGCCAACGAGCAGTACTTC	CASSMGSGANEQYF
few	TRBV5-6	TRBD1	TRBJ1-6	TGTGCCAGCAGCTGGGACAGGGGGGTTTCACCCCTCCACTTT	CASSWDRGVSPLHF
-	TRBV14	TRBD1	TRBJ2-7	TGTGCCAGCAGCCAAGCGGGACAGGGTATTAAGTACTTC	CASSQAGQGIKYF
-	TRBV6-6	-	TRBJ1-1	TGTGCCAGCAGCCGGGGGGTTTCCACTGAAGCTTTCTTT	CASSRGVSTEAFF
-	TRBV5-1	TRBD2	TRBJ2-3	TGCGCCAGCAGCCCAGGACTAGCGGGGGGGCTAAGGACAGATACGCAGTATTTT	CASSPGLAGGLRTDTQYF
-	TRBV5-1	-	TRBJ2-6	TGCGCCAGCAGGTCCGGAGGATCTGGGGCCAACGTCCTGACTTTC	CASRSGGSGANVLTF
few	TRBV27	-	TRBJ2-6	TGTGCCAGCAGTCCCGTAGAGTCCGGGGCCAACGTCCTGACTTTC	CASSPVESGANVLTF